This TCR beta chain originates from a study of blood T cell repertoires in COVID-19 (dated by TCRdb to the early 2020s). Regarding the complete study: The collaborator samples originated in the United States, Italy and Spain and spanned the acute and convalescent phases of COVID-19. The samples were drawn from two sources: the first 160 participants of the ongoing ImmuneRACE study, and fewer than 1,500 subjects contributed by 6 global collaborators. The prospective study material was composed of cDNA or gDNA derived from T cells, B-cell-depleted T cells, or PBMCs. The repertoires were made available in a free public database intended to serve as a resource for research on the immune response to SARS-CoV-2. Subjects who had been exposed to COVID-19, were actively infected with it, or had recovered from it provided the deeply sampled blood TCRbeta repertoires that made up the dataset. A de-identified subject ID, COVID-19 status, age in years and sex were almost always included in the sample metadata. Where HLA class I and class II types were available, the types were taken from metadata supplied by the sample provider, not from assay-based typing. Results the study describes overall, beyond this receptor: Clinical and demographic metadata were provided uncurated, with the amount varying by source and participant.

TCRbeta CDR3 regions were amplified from genomic DNA using the immunoSEQ Assay, a bias-controlled multiplex PCR. The original pipeline was this. The number of nucleated cells in each sample was estimated by amplification of reference gene primers within the assay. To quantify the absolute abundance of each unique TCRbeta CDR3 rearrangement, sequence reads were collapsed and filtered. For each sample, productive Simpson clonality was calculated as the square root of Simpson's diversity index across productive rearrangements. This is the immuneACCESS table as TCRdb keeps it, with only in-frame sequences that have V and J called. A part of the clones is gone; compared with another copy, unresolved V genes explain less than half, and the rest is unexplained. The V and J calls and clone size come from that table; D and trimming were worked out from the DNA. The sample includes about 180,000 clones, with over 80% observed a single time. Around 7% of the sample is in the top ten clones.

This clone was picked up one time. Its antigen remains unidentified. No much larger clonotype is one base removed from it; base qualities were not supplied. At one collaborating source in Seattle, patients were enrolled during active infection and were followed longitudinally through the course of disease. Whole blood was collected in K2EDTA tubes by collaborating institutions according to the institutions' own protocols. For TCRbeta analysis, collaborators shipped samples in one of three forms: frozen whole blood, isolated PBMCs, or DNA extracted from either of those sample types. The sequenced sample consisted of peripheral blood. This TCR was recovered from a woman in her 40s with COVID-19, enrolled during active disease.

The encoded CDR3 is CASSLDEVSYEQYF. The base sequence is TGTGCCAGCAGCTTAGACGAGGTCTCCTACGAGCAGTACTTC. Recombination connected TRBV7-3 to TRBJ2-7; no confident D gene assignment can be made. Looking up the germline V gene yields CDR1 SGHTA and CDR2 FQGTGA. V is reduced by 2 bases and J by 0 bases, leaving a spacing of 8 bases between them. From cysteine to phenylalanine, the CDR3 is 14 amino acids long. The entry retains the CDR3 DNA only, 42 bases that are in frame from base 1.